The 13 T cell receptor beta chains below all came from one sample that was sequenced in a study of blood T cell repertoires in COVID-19. Profiling relied on immunoSEQ multiplex PCR, and the TCRdb table lists in-frame clones only, not all of them. The sample records about 140,000 clones, more than 60% being singletons. The sequencing sample was made of peripheral blood. The source of these receptors is a man at least 80 years old with acute or convalescent COVID-19.

The chain combines TRBV28 with TRBJ1-4; D might be TRBD1 (6 bases). CDR1 MDHEN and CDR2 SYDVKM come from the germline V gene. V lost 5 bases, J lost 0 bases, and 13 bases lay in between. The CDR3 length is 16 residues. The CDR3 loop reads CASSPTGITTNEKLFF. The CDR3 nucleotides are TGTGCCAGCAGTCCAACAGGGATCACAACTAATGAAAAACTGTTTTTT.

The chain links TRBV4-2 to TRBJ2-7; the D is unclear. V lost 0 bases and J lost 6, with 6 bases in between. CDR1 is LGHNA and CDR2 is YNFKEQ in the germline V gene. The CDR3 consists of 12 residues. CDR3 in DNA: TGTGCCAGCAGCCAAGATCGCAGCGAGCAGTACTTC. Translated: CASSQDRSEQYF.

The CDR3 spells CASTPGTGGEKLFF. Here the CDR3 DNA reads TGTGCCAGCACTCCTGGGACAGGGGGTGAAAAACTGTTTTTT. The rearrangement links TRBV5-5 to TRBJ1-4, with 11 bases fitting TRBD1. The J segment lost 7 bases and the V segment lost 6 bases, leaving 5 bases of the junction unmatched. Germline V gene sequence: CDR1 SGHKS, CDR2 YYEKEE (reference sequence). The CDR3 loop spans 14 amino acids.

Concerning this clone itself: At one end, the junction sequence differs from germline, possibly due to a read error. The chain joins TRBV7-7 to TRBJ2-3; D not resolved. Germline CDR1 is SSHAT and CDR2 is FNYEAQ (reference sequence). The CDR3 is 13 residues long. Written as DNA, the CDR3 is TGTGCTAGCAGCCTTGGCTCCACAGATACGCAGTATTTT. Amino acids: CASSLGSTDTQYF.

The rearrangement joins TRBV10-3 to TRBJ2-7; 7 bases match TRBD2. The CDR3 is 14 residues long. From germline, CDR1 is ENHRY and CDR2 SYGVKD. J lost 2 bases, V lost 6 bases, and 7 bases had no gene match. The CDR3 sequence is CAIRAGEEAYEQYF. The CDR3 DNA follows: TGTGCCATCAGGGCGGGGGAAGAAGCCTACGAGCAGTACTTC.

The V and J genes are TRBV28 and TRBJ2-2; D might be TRBD2 (6 bases). This CDR3 spans 15 amino acids. Germline V gives CDR1 MDHEN, CDR2 SYDVKM. The V and J ends lost 2 bases and 2 bases respectively, with 9 bases between them. This chain's CDR3 is CASSLGTLNTGELFF. For the CDR3, the DNA is TGTGCCAGCAGTTTAGGGACTTTAAACACCGGGGAGCTGTTTTTT.

The genes are TRBV2 and TRBJ1-5; maybe TRBD1 (5 bases). The CDR3 runs 14 residues. Germline-derived CDR1 and CDR2 are SNHLY and FYNNEI. V was clipped by 2 bases and J by 4 bases, with 9 bases between them. The CDR3 protein is CASSESQANQPQHF. CDR3 DNA: TGTGCCAGCAGTGAATCACAGGCTAATCAGCCCCAGCATTTT.

CDR3 protein: CAISDPPPQGHLYGYTF. The CDR3 DNA reads as TGTGCCATCAGTGACCCTCCACCCCAGGGGCACCTCTATGGCTACACCTTC. This sequence joins TRBV10-3 and TRBJ1-2, with D maybe TRBD1 (6 bases). The V end was cut by 3 bases, the J end by 4 bases, with 21 bases between. This CDR3 is built from 17 residues. CDR1 and CDR2 (germline): ENHRY, SYGVKD.

The J gene is TRBJ2-2, the V gene TRBV29-1, with 7 bases fitting TRBD1. The length of the CDR3 is 14 residues. Germline trimming cut 7 bases from V and 4 bases from J; bases unmatched to any gene: 9. Per the germline V gene, CDR1 is SQVTM and CDR2 is ANQGSEA. The CDR3 region has the DNA TGCAGCGCATCCAGCGACAGGGCCACCGGGGAGCTGTTTTTT. This codes for CSASSDRATGELFF.

This rearrangement joins TRBV28 to TRBJ2-2; TRBD2 matches at 7 bases. Germline lookup yields CDR1 MDHEN and CDR2 SYDVKM. Trimming at V came to 6 bases and at J to 4 bases, leaving 2 bases not matched to a gene. The CDR3 runs to 13 residues. The CDR3 region is CASRGGFTGELFF. The CDR3 region has the DNA TGTGCCAGCAGGGGGGGGTTCACCGGGGAGCTGTTTTTT.

The rearrangement joins TRBV5-1 to TRBJ2-3; tentatively, D is TRBD2 (6 bases). This CDR3 has 17 amino acids. Trimming took 1 base from V and 5 from J, leaving 20 bases between them. CDR1 is SGHRS and CDR2 is YFSETQ in the germline V gene. CDR3 coding DNA: TGCGCCAGCAGCTTGCCAGACTCCCAAGCGGGTAGAGATACGCAGTATTTT. Amino acid sequence: CASSLPDSQAGRDTQYF.

The chain is built from TRBV4-3 and TRBJ1-2; 10 bases align to TRBD1. Losses at the gene ends were 4 bases for V and 4 bases for J; bases not matched to a gene: 6. The CDR3 totals 15 residues. Germline assignment: CDR1 LGHNA and CDR2 YSLEER. This chain's CDR3 is CASSLRQGASYGYTF. The CDR3 region has the DNA TGCGCCAGCAGCCTTCGACAGGGGGCAAGCTATGGCTACACCTTC.

The chain is built from TRBV6-5 and TRBJ1-1; a weak D match, TRBD1 (6 bases). Germline CDR1 MNHEY, CDR2 SVGAGI. This CDR3 spans 14 amino acids. The V end was cut by 6 bases, the J end by 5 bases, with 16 bases between. The chain's CDR3 is CASRRQGLGTEAFF. The CDR3 coding sequence is TGTGCCAGCAGGCGCCAGGGGTTGGGTACTGAAGCTTTCTTT.